This is a list of T cell receptor beta chains from one sample in a study of OX40 agonist ivuxolimab in advanced cancers. Sequenced by immunoSEQ multiplex PCR; TCRdb stores in-frame clones only, minus some. The sample holds 57,000 or so clones, approximately 91% seen once. The sample was CD4+ or CD8+ T cells sorted from blood, taken in a trial of the OX40 agonist ivuxolimab. All receptors come from an adult with an advanced solid tumor such as melanoma, head and neck, liver or kidney cancer. The CDR3 runs from the conserved cysteine through the conserved F or W. The order of the fields is clone size, D gene, J gene, V gene, CDR3 DNA, CDR3 protein. The D gene is left open where the match is weak. A row's size may be missing; if present it is once, few, many or a size class.

abundance: NA
d_gene: TRBD1
j_gene: TRBJ2-2
v_gene: TRBV7-6
CDR3nt: TGTGCCAGCAGCTTAGGATGGACAGGGGGCTACACCGGGGAGCTGTTTTTT
CDR3aa: CASSLGWTGGYTGELFF

abundance: once
d_gene: NA
j_gene: TRBJ2-7
v_gene: TRBV4-1
CDR3nt: TGCGCCAGCAGCCAGACCCCCGGGACGGACTACGAGCAGTACTTC
CDR3aa: CASSQTPGTDYEQYF

abundance: NA
d_gene: TRBD1
j_gene: TRBJ2-2
v_gene: TRBV5-6
CDR3nt: TGTGCCAGCAGCTCTTGGGACAGCCTAGACACCGGGGAGCTGTTTTTT
CDR3aa: CASSSWDSLDTGELFF

abundance: NA
d_gene: NA
j_gene: TRBJ2-1
v_gene: TRBV9
CDR3nt: TGTGCCAGCAGCGGGGGGCGCCGGGCCGATGAGCAGTTCTTC
CDR3aa: CASSGGRRADEQFF

abundance: NA
d_gene: NA
j_gene: TRBJ2-7
v_gene: TRBV18
CDR3nt: TGTGCCAGCTCACCACCCTACGGCTACGAGCAGTACTTC
CDR3aa: CASSPPYGYEQYF

abundance: once
d_gene: NA
j_gene: TRBJ1-5
v_gene: TRBV6-5
CDR3nt: TGTGCCAGCAGTGACAGACATAGCAATCAGCCCCAGCATTTT
CDR3aa: CASSDRHSNQPQHF

abundance: NA
d_gene: TRBD2
j_gene: TRBJ2-7
v_gene: TRBV5-6
CDR3nt: TGTGCCAGCAGCGGGACTAGCTGGTACGAGCAGTACTTC
CDR3aa: CASSGTSWYEQYF

abundance: NA
d_gene: TRBD1
j_gene: TRBJ1-2
v_gene: TRBV30
CDR3nt: TGTGCCGAAACAGGGGGAGGTAGCGGCTACACCTTC
CDR3aa: CAETGGGSGYTF

abundance: NA
d_gene: TRBD2
j_gene: TRBJ2-1
v_gene: TRBV7-9
CDR3nt: TGTGCCAGCAGCTTTTTGCTAGCGGGCCACTCGAAGGATGAGCAGTTCTTC
CDR3aa: CASSFLLAGHSKDEQFF

abundance: NA
d_gene: TRBD1
j_gene: TRBJ1-2
v_gene: TRBV5-6
CDR3nt: TGTGCCACCGGCCAGACAGGGGAGGGTAACTATGGCTACACCTTC
CDR3aa: CATGQTGEGNYGYTF

abundance: NA
d_gene: NA
j_gene: TRBJ1-5
v_gene: TRBV21-1
CDR3nt: TGTGCCAGCAGCAAAGGGACAGGGAGCAATCAGCCCCAGCATTTT
CDR3aa: CASSKGTGSNQPQHF

abundance: NA
d_gene: TRBD2
j_gene: TRBJ2-7
v_gene: TRBV4-2
CDR3nt: TGTGCCAGCAGCCAGGAAGGACTAGCGGGAGGGAACCTCTTCGAGCAGTACTTC
CDR3aa: CASSQEGLAGGNLFEQYF